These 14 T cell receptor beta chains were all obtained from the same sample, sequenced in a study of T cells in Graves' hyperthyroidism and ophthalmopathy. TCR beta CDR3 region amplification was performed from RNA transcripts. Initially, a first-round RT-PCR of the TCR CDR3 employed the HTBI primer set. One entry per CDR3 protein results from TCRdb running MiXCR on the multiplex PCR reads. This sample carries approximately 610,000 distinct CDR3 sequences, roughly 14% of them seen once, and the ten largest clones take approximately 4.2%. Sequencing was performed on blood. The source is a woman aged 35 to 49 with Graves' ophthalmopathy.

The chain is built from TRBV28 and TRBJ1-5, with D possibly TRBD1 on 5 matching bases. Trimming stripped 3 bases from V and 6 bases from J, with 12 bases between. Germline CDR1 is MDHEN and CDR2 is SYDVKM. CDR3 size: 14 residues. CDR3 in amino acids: CASSLRGTFQPQHF. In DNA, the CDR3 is TGTGCCAGCAGTTTGAGGGGTACCTTTCAGCCCCAGCATTTT.

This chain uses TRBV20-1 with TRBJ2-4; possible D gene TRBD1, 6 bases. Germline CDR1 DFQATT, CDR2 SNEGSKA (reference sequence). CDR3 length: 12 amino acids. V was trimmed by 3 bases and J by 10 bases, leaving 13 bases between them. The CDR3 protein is CSASIEGVIQYF. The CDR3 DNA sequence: TGCAGTGCTAGTATTGAGGGGGTAATTCAGTACTTC.

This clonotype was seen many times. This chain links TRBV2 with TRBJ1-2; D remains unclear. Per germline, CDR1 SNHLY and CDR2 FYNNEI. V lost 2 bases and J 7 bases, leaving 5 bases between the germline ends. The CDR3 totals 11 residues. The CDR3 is CASSEFGGYTF. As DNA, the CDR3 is TGTGCCAGCAGTGAATTTGGTGGCTACACCTTC.

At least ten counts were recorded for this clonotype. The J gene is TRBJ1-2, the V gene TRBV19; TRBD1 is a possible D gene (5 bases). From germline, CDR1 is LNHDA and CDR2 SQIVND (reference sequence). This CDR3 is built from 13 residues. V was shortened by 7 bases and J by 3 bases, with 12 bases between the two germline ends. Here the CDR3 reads CASNKVGDYGYTF. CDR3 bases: TGTGCCAGTAATAAAGTAGGGGACTATGGCTACACCTTC.

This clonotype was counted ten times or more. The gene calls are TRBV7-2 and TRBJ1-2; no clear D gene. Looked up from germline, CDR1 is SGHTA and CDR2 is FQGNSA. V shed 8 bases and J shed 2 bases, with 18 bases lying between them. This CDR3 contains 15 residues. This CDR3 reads CASRRGFGGNYGYTF. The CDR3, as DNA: TGTGCCAGCCGACGCGGTTTCGGCGGAAACTATGGCTACACCTTC. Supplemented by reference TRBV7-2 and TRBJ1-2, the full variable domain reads GAGVSQSPSNKVTEKGKDVELRCDPISGHTALYWYRQSLGQGLEFLIYFQGNSAPDKSGLPSDRFSAERTGGSVSTLTIQRTQQEDSAVYLCASRRGFGGNYGYTFGSGTRLTVV.

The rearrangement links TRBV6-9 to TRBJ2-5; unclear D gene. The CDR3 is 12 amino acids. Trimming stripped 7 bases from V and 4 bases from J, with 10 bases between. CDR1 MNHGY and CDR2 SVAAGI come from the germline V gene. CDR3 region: CASTFNAETQYF. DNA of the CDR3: TGTGCCAGCACTTTCAATGCAGAGACCCAGTACTTC.

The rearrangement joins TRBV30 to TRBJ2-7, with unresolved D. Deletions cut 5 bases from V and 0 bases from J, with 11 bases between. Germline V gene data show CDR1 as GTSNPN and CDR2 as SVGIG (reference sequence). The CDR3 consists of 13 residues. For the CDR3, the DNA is TGTGCCTGGCCAGGACGGCTCTCCTACGAGCAGTACTTC. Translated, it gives CAWPGRLSYEQYF.

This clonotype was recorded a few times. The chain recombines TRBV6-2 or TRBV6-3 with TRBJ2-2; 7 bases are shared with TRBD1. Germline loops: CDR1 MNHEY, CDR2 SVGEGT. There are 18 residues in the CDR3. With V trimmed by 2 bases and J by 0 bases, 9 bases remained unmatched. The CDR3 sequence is CASSYPTGAGPNTGELFF. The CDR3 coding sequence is TGTGCCAGCAGTTACCCCACAGGGGCCGGACCGAACACCGGGGAGCTGTTTTTT.

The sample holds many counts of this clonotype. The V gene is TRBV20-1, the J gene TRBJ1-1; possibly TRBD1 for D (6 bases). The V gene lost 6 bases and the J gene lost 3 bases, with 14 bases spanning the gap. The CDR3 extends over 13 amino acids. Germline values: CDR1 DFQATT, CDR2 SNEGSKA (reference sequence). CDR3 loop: CSAAGEFDTEAFF. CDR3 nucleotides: TGCAGTGCAGCAGGGGAGTTCGACACTGAAGCTTTCTTT.

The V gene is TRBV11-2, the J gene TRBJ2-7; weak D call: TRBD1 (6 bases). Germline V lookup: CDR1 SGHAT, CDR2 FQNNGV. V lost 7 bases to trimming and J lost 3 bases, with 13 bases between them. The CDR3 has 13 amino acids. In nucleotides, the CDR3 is TGTGCCAGCACAAAGGGACACAACTACGAGCAGTACTTC. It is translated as CASTKGHNYEQYF.

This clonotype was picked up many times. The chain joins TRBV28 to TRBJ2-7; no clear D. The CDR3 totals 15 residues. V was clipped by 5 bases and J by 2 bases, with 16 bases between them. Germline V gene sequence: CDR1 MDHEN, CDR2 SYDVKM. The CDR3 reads CASSNTGLDAYEQYF. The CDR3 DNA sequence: TGTGCCAGCAGTAACACTGGGCTGGATGCCTACGAGCAGTACTTC.

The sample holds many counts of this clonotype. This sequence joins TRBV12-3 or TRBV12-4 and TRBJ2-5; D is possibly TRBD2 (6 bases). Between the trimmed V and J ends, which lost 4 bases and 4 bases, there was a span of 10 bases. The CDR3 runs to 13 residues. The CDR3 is CASSSPGGETQYF. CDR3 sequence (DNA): TGTGCCAGCAGTTCACCCGGGGGAGAGACCCAGTACTTC.

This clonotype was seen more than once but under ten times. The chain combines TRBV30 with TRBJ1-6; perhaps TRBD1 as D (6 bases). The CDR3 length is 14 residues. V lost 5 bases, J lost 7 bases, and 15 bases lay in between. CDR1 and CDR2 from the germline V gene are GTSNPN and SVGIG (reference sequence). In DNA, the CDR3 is TGTGCCTGGCAAACAGGGTTGAGAAATTCACCCCTCCACTTT. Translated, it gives CAWQTGLRNSPLHF.

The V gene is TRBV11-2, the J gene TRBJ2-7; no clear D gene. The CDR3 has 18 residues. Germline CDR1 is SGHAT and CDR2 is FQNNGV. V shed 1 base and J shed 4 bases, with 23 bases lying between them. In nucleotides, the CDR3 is TGTGCCAGCAGCTTAGGCCCCCTTTTTGCCCCGGTCGGTTACGAGCAGTACTTC. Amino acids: CASSLGPLFAPVGYEQYF.